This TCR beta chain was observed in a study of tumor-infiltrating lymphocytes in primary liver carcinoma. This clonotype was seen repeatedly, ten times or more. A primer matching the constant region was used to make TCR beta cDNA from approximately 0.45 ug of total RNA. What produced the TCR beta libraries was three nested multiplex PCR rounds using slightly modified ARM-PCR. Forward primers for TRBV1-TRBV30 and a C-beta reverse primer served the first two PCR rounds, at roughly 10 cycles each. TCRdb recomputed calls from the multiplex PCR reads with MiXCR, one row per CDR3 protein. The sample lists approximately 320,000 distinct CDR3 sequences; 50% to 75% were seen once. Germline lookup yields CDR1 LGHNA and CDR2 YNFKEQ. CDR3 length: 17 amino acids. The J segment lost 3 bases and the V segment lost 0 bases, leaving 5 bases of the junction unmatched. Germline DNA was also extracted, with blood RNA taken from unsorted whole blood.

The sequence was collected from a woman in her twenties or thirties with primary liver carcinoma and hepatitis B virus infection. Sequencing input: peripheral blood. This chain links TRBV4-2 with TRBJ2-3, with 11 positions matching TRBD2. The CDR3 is CASSQDQGLAVTDTQYF. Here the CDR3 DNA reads TGTGCCAGCAGCCAAGATCAGGGACTAGCGGTTACAGATACGCAGTATTTT.